This T cell receptor (beta chain) was captured in a study of lymphopenia after photon versus proton radiotherapy. The method was immunoSEQ multiplex PCR; TCRdb's version includes in-frame clones alone and lacks a portion of them. The sample holds 37,000 or so clones, 70% to 90% seen once. The CDR3 is 13 residues long. V was pared by 3 bases and J by 6 bases, with 8 bases between. The germline V gene has CDR1 SGHNT and CDR2 YENEEA. The sequence was collected from a man aged 50-59 years with gastric cancer. The chain couples TRBV11-3 to TRBJ2-2, with a weak D call TRBD1 (5 bases). The sequencing used peripheral blood, collected from a patient treated with photon-based radiotherapy. The CDR3 DNA reads TGTGCCAGCAGCTTCAGGGATCCCGGGGAGCTGTTTTTT. This sequence encodes CASSFRDPGELFF.